This T cell receptor beta chain was sequenced for a study of regulatory T cells in long-lasting Graves disease. For the study at large: Persistent Graves' disease meant over 5 years of antithyroid drugs with positive TSH receptor antibodies.

Building of the TCR beta libraries involved iRepertoire HTBI primers and Arm-PCR of CDR3 regions. Using its own MiXCR run on the multiplex PCR reads, TCRdb lists one record per CDR3 protein. Of some 340,000 distinct CDR3 sequences listed, 20% to 25% were seen once; the top ten hold about 29%. This clonotype showed up many times. The target antigen is unknown. Time point specified: persistent/refractory GD, antithyroid drugs over 5 years with positive TRAb. RNA from PBMCs was the source of the TCR library. Study-level results: Study was limited to peripheral blood, excluding thyroid tissue.

The source material was peripheral blood mononuclear cells (PBMCs), sampled when the disease was refractory, from a patient treated with antithyroid drugs. This sequence was found in a woman in her forties with Graves disease.

The CDR3 coding sequence is TGTGCCAGCAGTTTTTCGTCTCACCTTTACGAGCAGTACTTC. Translated: CASSFSSHLYEQYF. The chain recombines TRBV28 with TRBJ2-7; D unresolved. There are 14 residues in the CDR3. Deletions cut 3 bases from V and 4 bases from J, with 13 bases between. Germline lookup yields CDR1 MDHEN and CDR2 SYDVKM.